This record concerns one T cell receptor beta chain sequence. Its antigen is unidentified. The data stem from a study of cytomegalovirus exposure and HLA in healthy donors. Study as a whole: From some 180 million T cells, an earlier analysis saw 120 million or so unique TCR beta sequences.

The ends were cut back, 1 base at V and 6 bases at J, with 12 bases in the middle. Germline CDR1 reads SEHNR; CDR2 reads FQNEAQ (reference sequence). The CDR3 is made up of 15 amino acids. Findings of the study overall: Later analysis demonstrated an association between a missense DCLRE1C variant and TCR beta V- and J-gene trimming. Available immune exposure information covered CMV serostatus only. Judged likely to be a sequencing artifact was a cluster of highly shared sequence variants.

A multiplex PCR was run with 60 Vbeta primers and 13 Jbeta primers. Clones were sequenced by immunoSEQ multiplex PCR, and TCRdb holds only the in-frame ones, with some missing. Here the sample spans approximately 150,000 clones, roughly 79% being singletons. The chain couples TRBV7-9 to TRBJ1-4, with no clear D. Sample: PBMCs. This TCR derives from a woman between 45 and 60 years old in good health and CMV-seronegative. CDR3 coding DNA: TGTGCCAGCAGCTTAGATTGGTCCGGGGATGAAAAACTGTTTTTT. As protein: CASSLDWSGDEKLFF. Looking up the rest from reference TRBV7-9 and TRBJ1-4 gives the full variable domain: DTGVSQNPRHKITKRGQNVTFRCDPISEHNRLYWYRQTLGQGPEFLTYFQNEAQLEKSRLLSDRFSAERPKGSFSTLEIQRTEQGDSAMYLCASSLDWSGDEKLFFGSGTQLSVL.